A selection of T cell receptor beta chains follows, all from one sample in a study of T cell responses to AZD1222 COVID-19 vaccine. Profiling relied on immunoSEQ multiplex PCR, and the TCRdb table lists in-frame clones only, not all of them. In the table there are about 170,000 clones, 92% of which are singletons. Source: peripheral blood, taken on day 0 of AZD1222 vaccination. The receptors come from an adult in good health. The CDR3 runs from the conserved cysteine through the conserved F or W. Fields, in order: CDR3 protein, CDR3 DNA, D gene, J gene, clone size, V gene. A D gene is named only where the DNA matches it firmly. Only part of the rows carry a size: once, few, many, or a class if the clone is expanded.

CASSPPLAVVPHEQYF | TGCGCCAGCAGCCCGCCACTGGCAGTGGTTCCCCACGAGCAGTACTTC | - | TRBJ2-7 | - | TRBV5-1
CASSRLKTGRETQYF | TGTGCCAGCAGCCGCTTGAAAACAGGCCGGGAGACCCAGTACTTC | - | TRBJ2-5 | - | TRBV11-2
CASSLGQVTLNYGYTF | TGCGCCAGCAGCTTGGGACAGGTCACCTTAAACTATGGCTACACCTTC | - | TRBJ1-2 | few | TRBV5-1
CASSFIERATGELFF | TGTGCCAGCAGCTTTATTGAGCGGGCCACCGGGGAGCTGTTTTTT | - | TRBJ2-2 | - | TRBV7-6
CASSPNSGPFYEQYF | TGTGCCAGCTCACCTAACAGCGGGCCGTTCTACGAGCAGTACTTC | - | TRBJ2-7 | once | TRBV18
CASSYSAGVGYTF | TGTGCCAGCAGTTACTCGGCGGGGGTAGGCTACACCTTC | - | TRBJ1-2 | - | TRBV6-5
CASRSNGGGNTIYF | TGTGCCAGTAGGAGCAACGGCGGGGGAAACACCATATATTTT | - | TRBJ1-3 | - | TRBV19
CASSLTLGTAYEQYF | TGTGCCAGCAGCTTAACGCTCGGCACAGCCTACGAGCAGTACTTC | - | TRBJ2-7 | - | TRBV7-9
CAIGSTHFDGYTF | TGTGCCATCGGATCAACCCATTTCGATGGCTACACCTTC | - | TRBJ1-2 | - | TRBV10-3
CASSYLPGRTYNEQFF | TGTGCCAGCAGTTACTTACCGGGACGGACCTACAATGAGCAGTTCTTC | - | TRBJ2-1 | - | TRBV6-2/TRBV6-3
CASSYSTAPDTYEQYF | TGTGCCAGCAGCTACTCGACCGCGCCCGATACCTACGAGCAGTACTTC | - | TRBJ2-7 | - | TRBV11-2
CASSMVVTSYNEQFF | TGTGCCAGTAGTATGGTGGTGACCTCCTACAATGAGCAGTTCTTC | - | TRBJ2-1 | - | TRBV19
CASSPRDRLNTEAFF | TGCGCCAGCAGCCCCCGGGACAGGTTGAACACTGAAGCTTTCTTT | TRBD1 | TRBJ1-1 | - | TRBV4-3
CAGRSGTEYGYTF | TGTGCCGGACGATCCGGGACAGAATATGGCTACACCTTC | TRBD1 | TRBJ1-2 | - | TRBV28
CASRDTGQNYYEQYF | TGTGCCAGTAGAGACACAGGACAGAATTACTACGAGCAGTACTTC | - | TRBJ2-7 | - | TRBV19
CASGYRNTEAFF | TGTGCCTCCGGGTATAGGAACACTGAAGCTTTCTTT | - | TRBJ1-1 | - | TRBV25-1
CASSRENGNEQFF | TGTGCCAGCAGCCGGGAAAATGGCAATGAGCAGTTCTTC | - | TRBJ2-1 | - | TRBV5-6
CSVSSRGQGSNEQFF | TGCAGCGTGTCTAGTAGGGGACAGGGAAGCAATGAGCAGTTCTTC | TRBD1 | TRBJ2-1 | - | TRBV29-1
CASSPAGRQETQYF | TGTGCCAGCAGCCCAGCGGGTCGGCAAGAGACCCAGTACTTC | - | TRBJ2-5 | - | TRBV7-2
CASSVATGQGLGLYNEQFF | TGTGCCAGCAGCGTAGCTACGGGACAGGGGTTGGGTCTTTACAATGAGCAGTTCTTC | TRBD1 | TRBJ2-1 | - | TRBV9
CASSLGTRSGGELFF | TGCGCCAGCAGCCTCGGGACAAGGTCAGGCGGGGAGCTGTTTTTT | - | TRBJ2-2 | - | TRBV4-1
CASTQGTGNTIYF | TGTGCCTCAACCCAGGGGACTGGAAACACCATATATTTT | - | TRBJ1-3 | - | TRBV30
CASSPGGLAGGYNEQFF | TGTGCCAGCAGCCCCGGCGGACTAGCGGGAGGGTACAATGAGCAGTTCTTC | TRBD2 | TRBJ2-1 | - | TRBV7-8
CASSLATGTNYGYTF | TGCGCCAGCAGCTTGGCCACAGGGACTAACTATGGCTACACCTTC | - | TRBJ1-2 | - | TRBV5-1
CASSPRSGGYEQYF | TGTGCCAGCTCACCACGATCAGGGGGCTACGAGCAGTACTTC | TRBD1 | TRBJ2-7 | few | TRBV18
CASSWTAGNTIYF | TGTGCCAGCAGCTGGACCGCTGGAAACACCATATATTTT | - | TRBJ1-3 | - | TRBV7-9
CASSEGPGGMNTEAFF | TGTGCCAGCAGTGAAGGGCCCGGCGGAATGAACACTGAAGCTTTCTTT | - | TRBJ1-1 | - | TRBV6-1
CSVGQGGRGYGYTF | TGCAGCGTTGGCCAGGGGGGGCGAGGCTATGGCTACACCTTC | TRBD1 | TRBJ1-2 | - | TRBV29-1
CAGDGGTYEQYF | TGTGCCGGGGACGGAGGGACCTACGAGCAGTACTTC | - | TRBJ2-7 | - | TRBV30
CASSGSGGYEQYF | TGTGCCAGCAGCGGTAGCGGGGGCTACGAGCAGTACTTC | TRBD2 | TRBJ2-7 | - | TRBV7-9
CASSENRVGYGYTF | TGCGCCAGCAGTGAGAACAGGGTGGGCTATGGCTACACCTTC | - | TRBJ1-2 | - | TRBV10-2
CASSSRTRKDEQFF | TGTGCCAGCAGCTCCCGGACTCGAAAGGATGAGCAGTTCTTC | - | TRBJ2-1 | - | TRBV5-4
CASSVGDINYGYTF | TGTGCCAGCAGCGTAGGAGACATTAACTATGGCTACACCTTC | - | TRBJ1-2 | - | TRBV9
CAGLFRQGEVTEAFF | TGTGCCGGCTTATTTAGACAGGGGGAAGTCACTGAAGCTTTCTTT | TRBD1 | TRBJ1-1 | - | TRBV7-2
CASTTAGRGSYNSPLHF | TGTGCCAGCACCACCGCCGGAAGGGGCTCCTATAATTCACCCCTCCACTTT | - | TRBJ1-6 | - | TRBV28
CASSYFRDDEEAFF | TGTGCCAGCAGTTACTTCCGGGACGACGAGGAAGCTTTCTTT | - | TRBJ1-1 | - | TRBV6-6
CASSTTDTGELFF | TGTGCCAGTAGTACGACGGACACCGGGGAGCTGTTTTTT | - | TRBJ2-2 | - | TRBV19
CASSQGHRTANTGELFF | TGCGCCAGCAGCCAAGGCCACCGGACCGCGAACACCGGGGAGCTGTTTTTT | - | TRBJ2-2 | - | TRBV4-3
CASSFNSRPYF | TGTGCCAGCAGCTTCAACTCGAGGCCGTACTTC | - | TRBJ2-7 | - | TRBV5-8
CASSSDRVSEAFF | TGTGCCAGCAGCTCGGACAGGGTGTCTGAAGCTTTCTTT | TRBD1 | TRBJ1-1 | - | TRBV5-4
CASSYGGTNEKLFF | TGTGCCAGCAGTTACGGGGGAACTAATGAAAAACTGTTTTTT | - | TRBJ1-4 | - | TRBV6-5
CASSSIRLDIEQYF | TGTGCCAGCAGCTCCATTAGACTAGACATCGAGCAGTACTTC | - | TRBJ2-7 | once | TRBV6-5
CASSASGHGYTF | TGTGCCAGCAGCGCCTCAGGGCATGGCTACACCTTC | - | TRBJ1-2 | - | TRBV9
CASSLFGGSTDTQYF | TGTGCCAGCAGCTTGTTTGGGGGTAGCACAGATACGCAGTATTTT | - | TRBJ2-3 | - | TRBV5-6
CASSYSRTSGSSPSGEQYF | TGTGCCAGCAGTTACTCTCGGACTAGCGGGAGCAGCCCCTCGGGCGAGCAGTACTTC | TRBD2 | TRBJ2-7 | - | TRBV6-2/TRBV6-3
CASSKGGDADTQYF | TGCGCCAGCAGCAAAGGGGGGGATGCAGATACGCAGTATTTT | - | TRBJ2-3 | - | TRBV4-3
CATTQLDGNLANYGYTF | TGTGCCACCACCCAATTGGACGGGAACTTAGCTAACTATGGCTACACCTTC | - | TRBJ1-2 | - | TRBV24-1
CASSPHQRGNAYEQYF | TGTGCCAGCAGCCCGCACCAAAGGGGAAACGCCTACGAGCAGTACTTC | - | TRBJ2-7 | - | TRBV14
CASSPLRLAGEDEQYF | TGCGCCAGCAGCCCCCTCAGGCTAGCGGGAGAGGACGAGCAGTACTTC | TRBD2 | TRBJ2-7 | - | TRBV5-1
CASSPGRSTDTQYF | TGTGCCAGCAGCCCGGGACGTAGCACAGATACGCAGTATTTT | - | TRBJ2-3 | once | TRBV11-1
CASSLTGSGEKLFF | TGTGCCAGCAGCTTAACGGGATCGGGTGAAAAACTGTTTTTT | - | TRBJ1-4 | - | TRBV7-9
CASSLDTVLNTEAFF | TGTGCCAGCAGCTTAGATACAGTGCTGAACACTGAAGCTTTCTTT | - | TRBJ1-1 | - | TRBV7-6
CASSQVAGTGGFTIYF | TGTGCCAGCAGCCAGGTTGCCGGGACAGGGGGTTTTACCATATATTTT | TRBD1 | TRBJ1-3 | - | TRBV4-2
CASSLEDSDYGYTF | TGTGCCAGCAGCTTGGAGGATTCGGACTATGGCTACACCTTC | - | TRBJ1-2 | - | TRBV5-5
CAISGGGIRGLGETQYF | TGTGCCATCAGTGGGGGTGGTATCAGGGGCTTGGGAGAGACCCAGTACTTC | - | TRBJ2-5 | - | TRBV10-3
CASSEGSFRDEQYF | TGCGCCAGCAGTGAGGGGAGTTTCAGAGACGAGCAGTACTTC | - | TRBJ2-7 | once | TRBV10-2
CASSSGPMNTGELFF | TGTGCCAGCAGCTCGGGACCCATGAACACCGGGGAGCTGTTTTTT | - | TRBJ2-2 | - | TRBV5-6